The clone carrying this T cell receptor beta chain was found many times. What it binds is not known. cDNA was made from around 0.5 ug RNA using alpha and beta constant primers. Each of the alpha and beta chains got its own library through chain-specific third strand synthesis with indices. One primer pair amplified all rearrangements per chain; each cDNA got molecular barcodes. Each molecule carried a 12-nucleotide identifier made of two joined random hexamers added before amplification. TCRdb analysed the 5' RACE reads with MiXCR anew, one entry per CDR3 protein. The sample comprises around 18,000 distinct CDR3 sequences, roughly a tenth of which are singletons, and under 3.5% rests with the top ten. This sample was included in a study of HIV-infected patients and healthy controls. Findings and caveats of the study: HIV+ repertoires were severely depleted of MAIT alpha-chain CDR3s, unlike healthy controls.

No cell fractionation was done, so the repertoire covers all unsorted peripheral blood T cells. The germline V gene encodes CDR1 KGHSH and CDR2 LQKENI. After removal of 2 bases from V and 2 bases from J, the junction contained 2 bases not matched to a gene. This CDR3 comprises 14 residues. V gene TRBV18 combines with J gene TRBJ2-7; 8 positions agree with TRBD2. This receptor was taken from an adult in good health. The sequenced sample consisted of blood. CDR3 sequence reads: CASSPASGPYEQYF. CDR3 nucleotide sequence: TGTGCCAGCTCACCAGCTAGCGGGCCCTACGAGCAGTACTTC.